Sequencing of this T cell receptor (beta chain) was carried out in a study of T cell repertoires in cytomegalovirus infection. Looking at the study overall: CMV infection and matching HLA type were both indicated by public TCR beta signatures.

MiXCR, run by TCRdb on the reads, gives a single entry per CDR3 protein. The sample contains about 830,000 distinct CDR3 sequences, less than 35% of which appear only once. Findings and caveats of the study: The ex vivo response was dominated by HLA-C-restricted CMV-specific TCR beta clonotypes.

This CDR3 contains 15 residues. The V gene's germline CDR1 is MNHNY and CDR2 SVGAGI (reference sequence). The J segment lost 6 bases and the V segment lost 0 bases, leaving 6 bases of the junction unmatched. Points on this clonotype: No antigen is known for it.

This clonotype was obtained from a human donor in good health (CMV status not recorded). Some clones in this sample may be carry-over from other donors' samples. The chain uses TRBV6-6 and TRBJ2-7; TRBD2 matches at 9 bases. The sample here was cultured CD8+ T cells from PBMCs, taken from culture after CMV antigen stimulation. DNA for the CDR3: TGTGCCAGCAGTTACTCAACCAGCGGGGGGCTCGAGCAGTACGTC. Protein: CASSYSTSGGLEQYV.